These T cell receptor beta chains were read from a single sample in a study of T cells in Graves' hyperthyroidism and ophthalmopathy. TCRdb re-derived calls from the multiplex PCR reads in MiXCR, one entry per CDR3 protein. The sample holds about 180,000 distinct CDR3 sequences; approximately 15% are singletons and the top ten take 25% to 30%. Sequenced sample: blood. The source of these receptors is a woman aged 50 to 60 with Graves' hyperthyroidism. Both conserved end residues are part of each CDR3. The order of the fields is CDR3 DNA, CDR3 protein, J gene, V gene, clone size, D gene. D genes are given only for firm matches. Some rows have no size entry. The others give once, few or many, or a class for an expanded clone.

TGCAGCGTCTGGGGGGGACAGGGATCCGGGGAGCTGTTTTTT CSVWGGQGSGELFF TRBJ2-2 TRBV29-1 . TRBD1
TGTGCCAGTAGTCCGGACAGCCCAAGCACTGAAGCTTTCTTT CASSPDSPSTEAFF TRBJ1-1 TRBV19 many .
TGTGCCAGCAGCTTATTGGGTTACAACGCCAGGAGAAACACCATATATTTT CASSLLGYNARRNTIYF TRBJ1-3 TRBV7-6 many .
TGTGCCAGCAGTGCCGACGCAGGGACGAGCACTGAAGCTTTCTTT CASSADAGTSTEAFF TRBJ1-1 TRBV6-4 many .
TGCGCCAGCGGATGGACGGGCGGGGGGCTCACAGATACGCAGTATTTT CASGWTGGGLTDTQYF TRBJ2-3 TRBV5-1 . TRBD2
TGTGCCAGCAGAAGCTGGGACAGCTACGAGCAGTACTTC CASRSWDSYEQYF TRBJ2-7 TRBV28 many TRBD1
TGTGCCAGCAGCCAAGAGGACCACACTGAAGCTTTCTTT CASSQEDHTEAFF TRBJ1-1 TRBV14 many .
TGTGCCAGCAGCCTTCCGGAGACAGGCGGCTATGGCTACACCTTC CASSLPETGGYGYTF TRBJ1-2 TRBV13 many .
TGTGCCAGCAGCCAAGTCCGTGACGGACAAAACACCATATATTTT CASSQVRDGQNTIYF TRBJ1-3 TRBV3-1 . .
TGCAGTGCTAGTATGCAGGGGGACTCCTACGAGCAGTACTTC CSASMQGDSYEQYF TRBJ2-7 TRBV20-1 few TRBD1
TGTGCCAGCAGTGTAATAACACTGGGGACTGAAGCTTTCTTT CASSVITLGTEAFF TRBJ1-1 TRBV28 many .
TGTGCCAGTAGACAGGACTCCACAGATACGCAGTATTTT CASRQDSTDTQYF TRBJ2-3 TRBV19 many .
TGTGCCAGCAGTTCCACAGGAGGAGTTGCAGATGAGCAGTTCTTC CASSSTGGVADEQFF TRBJ2-1 TRBV27 many .
TGCGCCAGCAGCCAAGGTCCTAATCTCAGGGAGCCCGTAAACTATGGCTACACCTTC CASSQGPNLREPVNYGYTF TRBJ1-2 TRBV4-1 . .
TGTGCCAGCAGCCAAGATCTGAGACAGGCCTATGGCTACACCTTC CASSQDLRQAYGYTF TRBJ1-2 TRBV3-1 . .
TGTGCCAGCAACGACCGGGGGGCCGCGGTACTTGACAATGAGCAGTTCTTC CASNDRGAAVLDNEQFF TRBJ2-1 TRBV6-2/TRBV6-3 many .
TGTGCCAGCAGCTTAGGTGGGACAGGGTCCTACGAGCAGTACTTC CASSLGGTGSYEQYF TRBJ2-7 TRBV13 many TRBD1
TGCAGTGCTAGAGTTTACCAAGGTCCCCGTTTGGACGAGCAGTACTTC CSARVYQGPRLDEQYF TRBJ2-7 TRBV20-1 many .
TGTGCCAGCAGCTCACCGGGACCATCGAACACTGAAGCTTTCTTT CASSSPGPSNTEAFF TRBJ1-1 TRBV7-3 . .
TGCGCCAGCAGCCTCCGTTTCGGACGGAGCTATGGCTACACCTTC CASSLRFGRSYGYTF TRBJ1-2 TRBV5-1 many .
TGTGCCAGCAGTGAATCGGGGTATCAGCCCCAGCATTTT CASSESGYQPQHF TRBJ1-5 TRBV2 many .
TGTGCCAGCAGTTATACTTTGGGGGGTGCCTACGAGCAGTACTTC CASSYTLGGAYEQYF TRBJ2-7 TRBV6-1 many .
TGCAGTGCTAGACTAGCGGGGGGGAATTCGATTTACAATGAGCAGTTCTTC CSARLAGGNSIYNEQFF TRBJ2-1 TRBV20-1 few TRBD2
TGTGCCAGCAGTGTGAAACCCCAAGGGCACACCTTC CASSVKPQGHTF TRBJ1-2 TRBV2 many .
TGCGCCAGCAGCTTTGGACAGTCTTACAATGAGCAGTTCTTC CASSFGQSYNEQFF TRBJ2-1 TRBV5-1 many .
TGTGCCAGTAGTATACAACCAGGGGAATCTGAACGAGCTTTCTTT CASSIQPGESERAFF TRBJ1-1 TRBV19 . .
TGTGCCAGCAGCCCTCTAGGCTCCTACACAGATACGCAGTATTTT CASSPLGSYTDTQYF TRBJ2-3 TRBV27 few .
TGCAGTGTTATGGTCAATTCCGGGGAGCTGTTTTTT CSVMVNSGELFF TRBJ2-2 TRBV20-1 many .
TGTGCCAGCAGTTTACAACTAGCGGGGAGACACGAGCAGTACTTC CASSLQLAGRHEQYF TRBJ2-7 TRBV28 many TRBD2
TGTGCCACCAACAGCCGGTTGAACACAAACACCGGGGAGCTGTTTTTT CATNSRLNTNTGELFF TRBJ2-2 TRBV15 . .
TGTGCCAGCAGTGAGGAAAGGGTCAATGAGCAGTTCTTC CASSEERVNEQFF TRBJ2-1 TRBV2 once .
TGTGCCAGCAAGTTGACAGGGACTAACACTGAAGCTTTCTTT CASKLTGTNTEAFF TRBJ1-1 TRBV2 . TRBD1
TGTGCCAGCAGCCCTGGGTTAGCGGGGGTATACGAGCAGTACTTC CASSPGLAGVYEQYF TRBJ2-7 TRBV7-8 few TRBD2
TGTGCCAGCGTCGGGGCAGGGGCCGCCGATGAGCAGTTCTTC CASVGAGAADEQFF TRBJ2-1 TRBV2 many .
TGTGCCAGCACGGACGGGGTAGCGGGAGGGATAGATACGCAGTATTTT CASTDGVAGGIDTQYF TRBJ2-3 TRBV6-1 . TRBD2
TGTGCCAGCAGCCCAGGGGGGCGATTAGAGCAGTACTTC CASSPGGRLEQYF TRBJ2-7 TRBV6-1 . .
TGTGCCAGCAGTTTTGTGTTTGGAGGGAATGAGCAGTTCTTC CASSFVFGGNEQFF TRBJ2-1 TRBV12-3/TRBV12-4 . .
TGTGCCAGCAGCCTACCGTCGAGGGGTCAAGAGAATGAGCAGTTCTTC CASSLPSRGQENEQFF TRBJ2-1 TRBV7-9 many .
TGTGCCAGCCGGGGGGTCGGGACAGATACGCAGTATTTT CASRGVGTDTQYF TRBJ2-3 TRBV6-1 few TRBD2
TGTGCCAGCACCCAGGGGGGGGTCGGCGAGCAGTTCTTC CASTQGGVGEQFF TRBJ2-1 TRBV28 many .
TGTGCCAGCAGCCAAGCGCGGACTAGCGGGGGGGCAGATACGCAGTATTTT CASSQARTSGGADTQYF TRBJ2-3 TRBV4-2 . TRBD2
TGTGCCAGCAGTGAAACCCCCACAGGACTCAAGAATGGCTACACCTTC CASSETPTGLKNGYTF TRBJ1-2 TRBV6-1 many .
TGTGCCACTAGCGGGGGCGCTTCGGACACTGAAGCTTTCTTT CATSGGASDTEAFF TRBJ1-1 TRBV15 many .
TGTGCCAGCAGATCCCCTAGCGGGGGGGGGGGCTCCTACAATGAGCAGTTCTTC CASRSPSGGGGSYNEQFF TRBJ2-1 TRBV28 . TRBD2
TGTGCCAGCAGCCCCCTGGACGCCCGGTCCGAGCAGTACTTC CASSPLDARSEQYF TRBJ2-7 TRBV27 many .
TGTGCCAGCACCGAGGGGGGGAACCTCCACTTT CASTEGGNLHF TRBJ1-6 TRBV6-1 few .
TGTGCCAGCAGCTTAGGGGTGGTAGAAGGACAGGCAGCCTACAATGAGCAGTTCTTC CASSLGVVEGQAAYNEQFF TRBJ2-1 TRBV7-9 many TRBD1
TGCGCCAGCAGCTACCGGAGTGAAGCTTTCTTT CASSYRSEAFF TRBJ1-1 TRBV5-1 few .
TGTGCCAGCAGCCCTGTGGGCCTCTATGGCTACACCTTC CASSPVGLYGYTF TRBJ1-2 TRBV5-6 once .
TGTGCCAGCTCACCACCTATGGAGGGAATAGGAGAGACCCAGTACTTC CASSPPMEGIGETQYF TRBJ2-5 TRBV18 many .
TGCAATCCCGCATGGGACAGCATCTATGGCTACACCTTC CNPAWDSIYGYTF TRBJ1-2 TRBV20-1 many TRBD1
TGTGCCAGCGGAATGACAGGGGTGAACACCATATATTTT CASGMTGVNTIYF TRBJ1-3 TRBV6-1 many TRBD1